This is a list of T cell receptor beta chains from one sample in a study of blood T cell repertoires in COVID-19. Assay: immunoSEQ multiplex PCR; the TCRdb copy retains only in-frame clones and omits some. Among 290,000 or so clones, roughly 92% were seen once, and the ten largest hold 2.2%. Sequenced input: peripheral blood. All receptors derive from a woman between 25 and 40 years old with COVID-19, enrolled during active disease. The CDR3 runs from the conserved cysteine through the conserved F or W. The D gene is left open where the match is weak. Only some rows state a clone size, as once, few, many or a class for expanded clones.

13	-	TRBV29-1	TRBJ1-2	-	CSVDRGASPGYTF	TGCAGCGTTGATCGAGGAGCCTCGCCAGGCTACACCTTC
15	-	TRBV7-9	TRBJ1-6	-	CASSLHRDHNSPLHF	TGTGCCAGCAGCTTACACCGAGATCATAATTCACCCCTCCACTTT
13	-	TRBV30	TRBJ2-1	-	CAWARQGENEQFF	TGTGCCTGGGCCCGCCAAGGGGAAAATGAGCAGTTCTTC
16	-	TRBV30	TRBJ1-6	-	CAWSATGTLGTTPLHF	TGTGCCTGGAGCGCGACCGGGACGTTGGGGACAACACCCCTCCACTTT
14	few	TRBV6-6	TRBJ2-1	-	CASSYESSYNEQFF	TGTGCCAGCAGTTATGAGAGCTCCTACAATGAGCAGTTCTTC
13	-	TRBV29-1	TRBJ2-7	-	CSVQGGISYEQYF	TGCAGCGTTCAGGGGGGCATCTCCTACGAGCAGTACTTC
16	-	TRBV27	TRBJ1-1	-	CASSLMAVKLNTEAFF	TGTGCCAGCAGTTTGATGGCAGTCAAGTTGAACACTGAAGCTTTCTTT
15	-	TRBV10-2	TRBJ1-1	-	CASRGTSTLNTEAFF	TGCGCCAGCCGTGGGACATCAACGTTGAACACTGAAGCTTTCTTT
15	-	TRBV14	TRBJ1-4	-	CASSQDRGTNEKLFF	TGTGCCAGCAGCCAAGACAGGGGAACTAATGAAAAACTGTTTTTT
13	few	TRBV7-3	TRBJ2-7	TRBD1	CASSIGQGNEQYF	TGTGCCAGCAGCATTGGACAGGGGAACGAGCAGTACTTC
14	-	TRBV19	TRBJ1-1	TRBD1	CASIPGQGSTEAFF	TGTGCCAGTATCCCCGGACAGGGGAGTACTGAAGCTTTCTTT
14	few	TRBV28	TRBJ1-1	-	CASRPVGVNTEAFF	TGTGCCAGCAGGCCCGTCGGGGTGAACACTGAAGCTTTCTTT
15	-	TRBV6-5	TRBJ1-1	TRBD1	CASSYSRDRGTEAFF	TGTGCCAGCAGTTACTCAAGGGACAGGGGCACTGAAGCTTTCTTT
14	-	TRBV18	TRBJ2-7	TRBD1	CASSKTGTETEQYF	TGTGCCAGCTCGAAGACCGGGACAGAGACCGAGCAGTACTTC
16	-	TRBV19	TRBJ1-4	-	CASKGASGSTNEKLFF	TGTGCCAGCAAGGGTGCATCGGGGAGTACTAATGAAAAACTGTTTTTT
15	-	TRBV28	TRBJ1-5	TRBD1	CASSSPGTGSQPQHF	TGTGCCAGCAGTTCACCCGGGACAGGAAGCCAGCCCCAGCATTTT
15	once	TRBV19	TRBJ2-2	-	CASSSSGLNTGELFF	TGTGCCAGTAGTTCCTCCGGACTGAACACCGGGGAGCTGTTTTTT
14	-	TRBV3-1/TRBV3-2	TRBJ2-2	-	CASRIQGVPGELFF	TGTGCCAGCAGGATTCAGGGTGTACCCGGGGAGCTGTTTTTT
15	-	TRBV5-1	TRBJ2-3	TRBD1	CASSVRTGYTDTQYF	TGCGCCAGCAGCGTTCGGACAGGATACACAGATACGCAGTATTTT
15	once	TRBV11-2	TRBJ1-5	-	CASSLGGVGKQPQHF	TGTGCCAGCAGCTTAGGGGGGGTGGGGAAACAGCCCCAGCATTTT
14	-	TRBV27	TRBJ1-2	-	CASSPRGDHYGYTF	TGTGCCAGCAGTCCTCGGGGGGACCACTATGGCTACACCTTC
17	-	TRBV18	TRBJ2-1	TRBD1	CASSPLQPGQGLSEQFF	TGTGCCAGCTCACCCTTACAACCGGGACAGGGACTAAGTGAGCAGTTCTTC
14	-	TRBV2	TRBJ1-1	-	CASSVDMLNTEAFF	TGTGCCAGCAGCGTTGACATGCTGAACACTGAAGCTTTCTTT
15	-	TRBV5-6	TRBJ2-1	TRBD2	CASSPLAGAGNEQFF	TGTGCCAGCAGTCCTTTAGCGGGAGCGGGGAATGAGCAGTTCTTC
15	once	TRBV5-6	TRBJ2-2	-	CASSLAGGEDGELFF	TGTGCCAGCAGCTTGGCTGGGGGCGAGGACGGGGAGCTGTTTTTT
14	-	TRBV29-1	TRBJ2-5	TRBD1	CSVEDRDRQETQYF	TGCAGCGTTGAAGATCGGGACAGACAAGAGACCCAGTACTTC
15	-	TRBV28	TRBJ1-1	-	CASSPQGRGTTEAFF	TGTGCCAGCAGTCCCCAAGGAAGGGGGACCACTGAAGCTTTCTTT
14	-	TRBV18	TRBJ1-5	TRBD1	CASSPLDRDQPQHF	TGTGCCAGCTCACCATTAGACAGGGATCAGCCCCAGCATTTT
17	few	TRBV21-1	TRBJ1-1	-	CASSSPGQGAGDTEAFF	TGTGCCAGCAGCAGTCCAGGACAGGGGGCCGGGGACACTGAAGCTTTCTTT
13	-	TRBV10-1	TRBJ2-7	TRBD1	CASSRGTGGEQYF	TGCGCCAGCAGTCGCGGGACAGGGGGAGAGCAGTACTTC
14	-	TRBV6-5	TRBJ1-1	TRBD1	CASSTDRGPAEAFF	TGTGCCAGCAGTACGGACAGGGGGCCGGCTGAAGCTTTCTTT
18	-	TRBV5-1	TRBJ2-1	TRBD2	CASSKTSGSSPGGNEQFF	TGCGCCAGCAGCAAGACTAGCGGGAGCTCCCCTGGGGGCAATGAGCAGTTCTTC
15	-	TRBV6-5	TRBJ2-1	TRBD2	CASRIPGLAGRGQFF	TGTGCCAGCAGGATTCCGGGACTAGCGGGCAGGGGGCAGTTCTTC
14	-	TRBV24-1	TRBJ2-1	-	CATADSYQYGEQFF	TGTGCCACCGCGGACTCCTACCAGTATGGAGAGCAGTTCTTC
12	-	TRBV29-1	TRBJ2-7	-	CSVGLMAYEQYF	TGCAGCGTTGGACTTATGGCCTACGAGCAGTACTTC
16	-	TRBV6-1	TRBJ2-3	TRBD2	CASSEGTSGITDTQYF	TGTGCCAGCAGTGAAGGGACTAGCGGGATCACAGATACGCAGTATTTT
13	-	TRBV14	TRBJ1-1	-	CASSQSLNTEAFF	TGTGCCAGCAGCCAATCCTTGAACACTGAAGCTTTCTTT
14	-	TRBV5-5	TRBJ2-5	TRBD1	CASSKQTGLETQYF	TGTGCCAGCAGCAAACAGACAGGGTTAGAGACCCAGTACTTC
15	-	TRBV27	TRBJ2-5	TRBD2	CASSRTTSGQETQYF	TGTGCCAGCAGCCGGACGACTAGCGGACAAGAGACCCAGTACTTC
16	-	TRBV5-4	TRBJ1-4	TRBD1	CASSLTGDATNEKLFF	TGTGCCAGCAGCTTGACAGGGGATGCAACTAATGAAAAACTGTTTTTT
16	-	TRBV7-8	TRBJ1-1	TRBD1	CASSRGTGAMNTEAFF	TGTGCCAGCAGCCGAGGGACAGGGGCCATGAACACTGAAGCTTTCTTT
15	-	TRBV7-3	TRBJ2-5	TRBD1	CASSPGTGRAETQYF	TGTGCCAGCAGCCCGGGGACAGGTCGAGCAGAGACCCAGTACTTC
14	once	TRBV7-9	TRBJ1-4	TRBD1	CASSSGTDNEKLFF	TGTGCCAGCAGCTCCGGGACAGACAACGAAAAACTGTTTTTT